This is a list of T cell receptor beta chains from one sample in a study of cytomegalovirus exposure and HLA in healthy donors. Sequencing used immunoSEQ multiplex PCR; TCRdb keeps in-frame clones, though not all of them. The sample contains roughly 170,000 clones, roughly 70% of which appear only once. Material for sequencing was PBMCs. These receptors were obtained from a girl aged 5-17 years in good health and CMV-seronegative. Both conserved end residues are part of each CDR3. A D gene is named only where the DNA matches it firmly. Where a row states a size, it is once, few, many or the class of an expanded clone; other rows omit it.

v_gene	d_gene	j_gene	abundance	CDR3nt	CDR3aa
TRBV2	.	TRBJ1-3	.	TGTGCCAGCAGTGAATTGGGGGGAAAAGGAAACACCATATATTTT	CASSELGGKGNTIYF
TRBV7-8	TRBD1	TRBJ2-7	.	TGTGCCAGCAGCTTAGGGGACAGGGTTTATTTTTACGAGCAGTACTTC	CASSLGDRVYFYEQYF
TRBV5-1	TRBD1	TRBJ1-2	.	TGCGCCAGCAGCTCGGGACAGGGGGTTTATGGCTACACCTTC	CASSSGQGVYGYTF
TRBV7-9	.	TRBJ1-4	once	TGTGCCAGCAGCGTCCAGGCAACTAATGAAAAACTGTTTTTT	CASSVQATNEKLFF
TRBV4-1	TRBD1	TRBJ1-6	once	TGCGCCAGCAGCCAAGTAGGGGGCAATTCACCCCTCCACTTT	CASSQVGGNSPLHF
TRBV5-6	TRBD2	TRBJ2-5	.	TGTGCCAGCAGCTTAGTCCGGGGGGGGGAGGAGACCCAGTACTTC	CASSLVRGGEETQYF
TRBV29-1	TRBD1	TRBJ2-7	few	TGCAGCGTCGTCCCACAGGGGGCCTACGAGCAGTACTTC	CSVVPQGAYEQYF
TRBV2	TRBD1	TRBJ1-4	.	TGTGCCAGCAGTGAGACAGGGGCTAATGAAAAACTGTTTTTT	CASSETGANEKLFF
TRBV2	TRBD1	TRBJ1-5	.	TGTGCCAGCAGCGAGGGGACAGGGGGATCGAGCAATCAGCCCCAGCATTTT	CASSEGTGGSSNQPQHF
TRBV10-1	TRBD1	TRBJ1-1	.	TGCGCCAGCAGTGGGGACAGGGAAGGCACTGAAGCTTTCTTT	CASSGDREGTEAFF
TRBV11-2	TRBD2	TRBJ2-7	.	TGTGCCAGCAGCTTTAGCGGGGGGGTCTCCTACGAGCAGTACTTC	CASSFSGGVSYEQYF
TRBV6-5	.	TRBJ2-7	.	TGTGCCAGCACCGACAGGCACGAGCAGTACTTC	CASTDRHEQYF
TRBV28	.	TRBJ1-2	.	TGTGCCAGCAGTATGGAGGGGCGAGTCGACTATGGCTACACCTTC	CASSMEGRVDYGYTF
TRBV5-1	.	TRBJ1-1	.	TGCGCCAGCAGCTTGATAAGCCTGAACACTGAAGCTTTCTTT	CASSLISLNTEAFF
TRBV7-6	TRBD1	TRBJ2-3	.	TGTGCCAGCAGCTTAGGACAGGGGGCTACAGATACGCAGTATTTT	CASSLGQGATDTQYF
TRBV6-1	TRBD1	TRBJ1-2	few	TGTGCCAGCAGTGTTACAGGGGAATCCGATGGCTACACCTTC	CASSVTGESDGYTF
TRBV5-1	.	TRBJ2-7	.	TGCGCCAGCAGCCCACGGGACTCAGCCTACGAGCAGTACTTC	CASSPRDSAYEQYF
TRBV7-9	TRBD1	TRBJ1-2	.	TGTGCCAGCAGCTCCACGGGGGACAGCCGTCATGGGGGCTACACCTTC	CASSSTGDSRHGGYTF
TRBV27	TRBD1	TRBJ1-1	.	TGTGCCAGCAGGTCGACAGGGTTGGGACGTAGGGGAGAAACTGAAGCTTTCTTT	CASRSTGLGRRGETEAFF
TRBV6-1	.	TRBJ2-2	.	TGTGCCGCACCCGTCCCAGACGGGGAGCTGTTTTTT	CAAPVPDGELFF
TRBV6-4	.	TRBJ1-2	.	TGTGCCAGCAGTTCACAGGGTTTCGATACCCCGAACTATGGCTACACCTTC	CASSSQGFDTPNYGYTF
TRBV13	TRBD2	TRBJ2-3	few	TGTGCCAGCAGCTTAGGCCTAGCGGGGGGGCCGTCGGATACGCAGTATTTT	CASSLGLAGGPSDTQYF